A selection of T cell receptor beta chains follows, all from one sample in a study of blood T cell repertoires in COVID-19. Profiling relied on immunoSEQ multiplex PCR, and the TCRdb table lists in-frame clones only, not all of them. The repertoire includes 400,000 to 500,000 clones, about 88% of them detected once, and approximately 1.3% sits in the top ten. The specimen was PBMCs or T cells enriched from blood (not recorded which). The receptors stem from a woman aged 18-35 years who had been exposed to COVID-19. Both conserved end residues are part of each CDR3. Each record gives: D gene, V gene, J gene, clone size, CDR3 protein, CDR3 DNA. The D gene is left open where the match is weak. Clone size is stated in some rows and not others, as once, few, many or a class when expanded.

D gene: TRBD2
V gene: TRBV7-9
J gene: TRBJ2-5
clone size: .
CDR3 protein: CASSLAPLADQETQYF
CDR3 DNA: TGTGCCAGCAGCTTAGCTCCTCTAGCGGACCAAGAGACCCAGTACTTC

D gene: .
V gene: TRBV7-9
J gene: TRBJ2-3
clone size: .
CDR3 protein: CASSLGNSGVTDTQYF
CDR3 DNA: TGTGCCAGCAGCTTAGGTAATAGCGGAGTCACAGATACGCAGTATTTT

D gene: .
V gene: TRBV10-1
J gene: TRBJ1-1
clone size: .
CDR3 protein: CASSESGGVDTEAFF
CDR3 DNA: TGCGCCAGCAGTGAGTCAGGGGGGGTGGACACTGAAGCTTTCTTT

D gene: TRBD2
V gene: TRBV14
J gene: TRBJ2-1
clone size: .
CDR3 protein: CASSRLPGLGYNEQFF
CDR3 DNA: TGTGCCAGCAGTCGACTCCCGGGACTAGGGTACAATGAGCAGTTCTTC

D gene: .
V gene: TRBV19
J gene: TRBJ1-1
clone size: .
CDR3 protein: CASRVSETLNTEAFF
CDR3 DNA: TGTGCCAGTAGGGTCTCCGAGACTCTTAACACTGAAGCTTTCTTT

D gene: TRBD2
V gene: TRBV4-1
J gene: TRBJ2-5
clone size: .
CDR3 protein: CASSQDGGEQETQYF
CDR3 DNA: TGCGCCAGCAGCCAAGATGGGGGGGAACAAGAGACCCAGTACTTC

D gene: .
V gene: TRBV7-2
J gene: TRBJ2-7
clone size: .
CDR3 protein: CASSYRRGLTRRYEQYF
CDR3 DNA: TGTGCCAGCAGCTATCGAAGAGGACTAACACGCCGCTACGAGCAGTACTTC

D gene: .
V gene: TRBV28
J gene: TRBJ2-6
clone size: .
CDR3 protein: CASSFTGIVSGANVLTF
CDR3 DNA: TGTGCCAGCAGTTTTACAGGGATCGTATCTGGGGCCAACGTCCTGACTTTC

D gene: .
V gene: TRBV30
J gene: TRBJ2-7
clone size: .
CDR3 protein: CAWSGQRYYEQYF
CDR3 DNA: TGTGCCTGGAGTGGACAGCGATACTACGAGCAGTACTTC

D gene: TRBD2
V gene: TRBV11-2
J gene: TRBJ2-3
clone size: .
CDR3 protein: CASSLETVGGVTDTQYF
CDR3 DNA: TGTGCCAGCAGCTTAGAAACTGTCGGGGGGGTTACAGATACGCAGTATTTT

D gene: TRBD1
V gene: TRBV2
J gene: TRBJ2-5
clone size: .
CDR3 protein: CASSQDRVGETQYF
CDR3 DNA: TGTGCCAGCAGTCAAGACAGGGTCGGGGAGACCCAGTACTTC

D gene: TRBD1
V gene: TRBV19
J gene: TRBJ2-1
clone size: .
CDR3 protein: CASSTGTGSYNEQFF
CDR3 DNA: TGTGCCAGTAGCACCGGGACAGGCTCCTACAATGAGCAGTTCTTC

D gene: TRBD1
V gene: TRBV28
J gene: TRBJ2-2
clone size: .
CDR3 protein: CASTAGQVNTGELFF
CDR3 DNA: TGTGCCAGCACCGCCGGACAGGTGAACACCGGGGAGCTGTTTTTT

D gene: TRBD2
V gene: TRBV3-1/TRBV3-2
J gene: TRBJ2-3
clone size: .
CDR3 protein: CASSPPEGGTPSTDTQYF
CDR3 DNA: TGTGCCAGCAGCCCCCCGGAGGGAGGGACCCCTAGCACAGATACGCAGTATTTT

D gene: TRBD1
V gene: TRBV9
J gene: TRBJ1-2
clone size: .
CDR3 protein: CASSDLPQGPPYGYTF
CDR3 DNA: TGTGCCAGCAGCGACTTACCACAGGGGCCACCCTATGGCTACACCTTC

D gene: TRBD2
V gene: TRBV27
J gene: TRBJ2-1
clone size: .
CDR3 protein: CASTHGGGSYNEQFF
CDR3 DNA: TGTGCCAGCACCCACGGCGGGGGCTCCTACAATGAGCAGTTCTTC

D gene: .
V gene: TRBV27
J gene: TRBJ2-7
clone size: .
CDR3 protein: CASSPRALKYEQYF
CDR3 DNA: TGTGCCAGCAGTCCCCGTGCGTTGAAGTACGAGCAGTACTTC

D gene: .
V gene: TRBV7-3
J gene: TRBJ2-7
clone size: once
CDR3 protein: CASTQTGQYSYEQYF
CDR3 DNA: TGTGCCAGCACCCAAACGGGACAATACTCCTACGAGCAGTACTTC

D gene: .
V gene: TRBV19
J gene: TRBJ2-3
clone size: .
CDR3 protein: CASSINIGSTIGDTQYF
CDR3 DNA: TGTGCCAGTAGTATCAACATCGGGAGTACCATCGGAGATACGCAGTATTTT

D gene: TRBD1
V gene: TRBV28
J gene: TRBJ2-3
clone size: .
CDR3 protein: CASREPGQGTDTQYF
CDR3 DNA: TGTGCCAGCAGAGAACCGGGACAGGGGACGGATACGCAGTATTTT

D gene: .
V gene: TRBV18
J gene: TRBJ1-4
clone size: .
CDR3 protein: CASSLPNNEKLFF
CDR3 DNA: TGTGCCAGCTCACTACCTAATAATGAAAAACTGTTTTTT

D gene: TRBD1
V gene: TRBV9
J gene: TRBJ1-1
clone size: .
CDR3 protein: CASSGLGGGASGTEAFF
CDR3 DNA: TGTGCCAGCAGCGGGTTAGGAGGGGGCGCAAGCGGAACTGAAGCTTTCTTT

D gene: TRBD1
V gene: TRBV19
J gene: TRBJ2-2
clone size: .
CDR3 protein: CASSLGQLGSAGELFF
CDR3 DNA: TGTGCCAGTAGCCTGGGACAGCTAGGGTCGGCCGGGGAGCTGTTTTTT

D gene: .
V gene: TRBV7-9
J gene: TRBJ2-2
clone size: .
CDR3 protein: CASSLAGGPEGSGELFF
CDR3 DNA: TGTGCCAGCAGCTTGGCCGGGGGGCCCGAAGGTAGCGGGGAGCTGTTTTTT

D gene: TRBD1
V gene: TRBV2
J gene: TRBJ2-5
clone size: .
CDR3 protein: CASSPPGTGVETQYF
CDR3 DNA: TGTGCCAGCAGCCCCCCCGGGACAGGGGTGGAGACCCAGTACTTC

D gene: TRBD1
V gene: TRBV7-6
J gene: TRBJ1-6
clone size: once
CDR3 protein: CASSTMTGNSPLHF
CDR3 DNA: TGTGCCAGCAGCACGATGACAGGGAACTCACCCCTCCACTTT

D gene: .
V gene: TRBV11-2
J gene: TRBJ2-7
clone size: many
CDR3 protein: CASSSGTIVEQYF
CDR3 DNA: TGTGCCAGCAGCTCCGGGACAATCGTCGAGCAGTACTTC

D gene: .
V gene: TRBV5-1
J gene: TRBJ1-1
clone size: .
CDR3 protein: CASSFAGRGDTEAFF
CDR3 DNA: TGCGCCAGCAGTTTCGCGGGCAGGGGAGACACTGAAGCTTTCTTT

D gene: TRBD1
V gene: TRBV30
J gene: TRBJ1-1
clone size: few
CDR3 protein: CAYTGQGMNTEAFF
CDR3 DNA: TGTGCCTACACCGGACAGGGGATGAACACTGAAGCTTTCTTT

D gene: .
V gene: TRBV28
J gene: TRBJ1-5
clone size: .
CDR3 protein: CATVGGSSNQPQHF
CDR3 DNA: TGTGCCACCGTCGGGGGATCTAGCAATCAGCCCCAGCATTTT

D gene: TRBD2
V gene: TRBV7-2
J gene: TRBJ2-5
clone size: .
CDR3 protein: CASSYGTSGKETQYF
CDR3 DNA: TGTGCCAGCAGCTATGGGACTAGCGGAAAAGAGACCCAGTACTTC

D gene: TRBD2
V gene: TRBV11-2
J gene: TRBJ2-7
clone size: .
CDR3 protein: CASISAFRTSVREQYF
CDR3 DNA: TGTGCCAGCATCTCAGCCTTCCGGACTAGCGTTAGGGAGCAGTACTTC

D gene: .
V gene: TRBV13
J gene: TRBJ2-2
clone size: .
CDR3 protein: CASSLDRVTGELFF
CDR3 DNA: TGTGCCAGCAGCCTGGACAGAGTCACCGGGGAGCTGTTTTTT

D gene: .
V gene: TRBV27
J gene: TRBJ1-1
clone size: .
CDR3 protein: CASSALTGYEAFF
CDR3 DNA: TGTGCCAGCAGTGCCCTGACGGGGTATGAAGCTTTCTTT

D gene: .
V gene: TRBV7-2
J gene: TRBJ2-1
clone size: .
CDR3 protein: CASSSRGGSSYNEQFF
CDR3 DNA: TGTGCCAGCAGCTCCAGGGGCGGGAGCTCCTACAATGAGCAGTTCTTC

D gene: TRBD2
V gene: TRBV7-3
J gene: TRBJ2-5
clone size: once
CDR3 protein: CASSLRPGGGLETQYF
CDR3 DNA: TGTGCCAGCAGCTTAAGGCCCGGCGGGGGGTTAGAGACCCAGTACTTC

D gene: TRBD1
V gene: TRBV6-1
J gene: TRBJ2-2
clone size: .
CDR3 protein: CASSEDRSNTGELFF
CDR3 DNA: TGTGCCAGCAGTGAGGACAGGTCGAACACCGGGGAGCTGTTTTTT

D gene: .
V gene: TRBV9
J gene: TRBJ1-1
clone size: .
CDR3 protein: CASSVVLEDPNTEAFF
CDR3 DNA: TGTGCCAGCAGCGTAGTCTTGGAGGACCCAAACACTGAAGCTTTCTTT

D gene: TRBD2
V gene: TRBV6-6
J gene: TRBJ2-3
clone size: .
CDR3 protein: CASSLGGGGLRTDTQYF
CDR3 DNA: TGTGCCAGCAGTCTCGGTGGGGGGGGACTCCGCACAGATACGCAGTATTTT

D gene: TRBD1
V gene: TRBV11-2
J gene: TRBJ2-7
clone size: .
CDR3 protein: CASSSYPPEDRRYEQYF
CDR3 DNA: TGTGCCAGCAGCTCATATCCCCCCGAGGACAGGCGATACGAGCAGTACTTC

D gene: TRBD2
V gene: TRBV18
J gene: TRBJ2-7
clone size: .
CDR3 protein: CASSPATGGLYPYEQYF
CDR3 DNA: TGTGCCAGCTCACCAGCGACGGGAGGCCTGTATCCGTACGAGCAGTACTTC

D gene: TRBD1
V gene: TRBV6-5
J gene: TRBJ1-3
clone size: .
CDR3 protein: CASRGTGAGNTIYF
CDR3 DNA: TGTGCCAGCAGGGGGACAGGGGCTGGAAACACCATATATTTT

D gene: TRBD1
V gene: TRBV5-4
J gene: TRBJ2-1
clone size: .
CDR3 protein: CASSPDRLNEQFF
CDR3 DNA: TGTGCCAGCAGCCCGGACAGGTTGAATGAGCAGTTCTTC

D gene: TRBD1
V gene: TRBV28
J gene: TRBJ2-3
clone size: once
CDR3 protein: CASSIFRDRGYTDTQYF
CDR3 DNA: TGTGCCAGCAGTATATTCCGGGACAGGGGTTACACAGATACGCAGTATTTT

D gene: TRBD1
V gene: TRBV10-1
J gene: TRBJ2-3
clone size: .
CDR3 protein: CASSFTGQGSPDTQYF
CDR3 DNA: TGCGCCAGCAGTTTCACGGGACAGGGGAGTCCAGATACGCAGTATTTT

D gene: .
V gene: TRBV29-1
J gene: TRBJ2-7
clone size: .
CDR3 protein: CSVRTSGSYEQYF
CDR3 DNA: TGCAGCGTTCGTACTAGTGGATCCTACGAGCAGTACTTC

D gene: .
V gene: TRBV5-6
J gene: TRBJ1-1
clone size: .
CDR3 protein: CASSYTPGFSMNTEAFF
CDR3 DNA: TGTGCCAGCAGCTATACCCCAGGGTTTTCCATGAACACTGAAGCTTTCTTT

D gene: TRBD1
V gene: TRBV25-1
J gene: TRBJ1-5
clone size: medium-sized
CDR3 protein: CASSDGGQGETGPQHF
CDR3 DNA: TGTGCCAGCAGTGACGGGGGACAGGGAGAGACGGGGCCCCAGCATTTT

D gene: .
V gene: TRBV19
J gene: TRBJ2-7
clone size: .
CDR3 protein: CASSISGPYEQYF
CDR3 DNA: TGTGCCAGTAGTATCTCAGGCCCCTACGAGCAGTACTTC

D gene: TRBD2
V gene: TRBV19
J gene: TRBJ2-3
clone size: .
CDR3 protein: CASTPRPAGGPSTDTQYF
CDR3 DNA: TGTGCCAGTACCCCCCGGCCAGCGGGGGGGCCTAGCACAGATACGCAGTATTTT

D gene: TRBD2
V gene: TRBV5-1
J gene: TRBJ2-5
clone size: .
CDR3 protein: CASSLTSGRVETQYF
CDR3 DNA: TGCGCCAGCAGCTTGACTAGCGGGAGGGTGGAGACCCAGTACTTC

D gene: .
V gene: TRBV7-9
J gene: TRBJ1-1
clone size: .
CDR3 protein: CASSFQGNTEAFF
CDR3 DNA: TGTGCCAGCAGCTTCCAGGGGAACACTGAAGCTTTCTTT

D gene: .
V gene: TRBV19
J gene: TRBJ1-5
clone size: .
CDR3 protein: CASSFRTDNNQPQHF
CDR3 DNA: TGTGCCAGTAGTTTCCGGACAGATAACAATCAGCCCCAGCATTTT

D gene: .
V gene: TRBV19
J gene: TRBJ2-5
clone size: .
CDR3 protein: CASSKLGETQYF
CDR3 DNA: TGTGCCAGTAGTAAGCTTGGAGAGACCCAGTACTTC

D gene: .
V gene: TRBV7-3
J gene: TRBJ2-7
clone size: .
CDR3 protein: CASSPEGGYEQYF
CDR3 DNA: TGTGCCAGCAGCCCCGAAGGCGGATACGAGCAGTACTTC

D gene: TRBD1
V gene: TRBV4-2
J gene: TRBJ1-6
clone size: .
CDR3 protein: CASSQPGQSSYNSPLHF
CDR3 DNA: TGTGCCAGCAGCCAACCGGGACAGAGCTCCTATAATTCACCCCTCCACTTT

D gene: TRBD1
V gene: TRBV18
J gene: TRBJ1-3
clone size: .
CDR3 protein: CASSPFVSTGETGNTIYF
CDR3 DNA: TGTGCCAGCTCACCGTTCGTTTCGACAGGGGAAACTGGAAACACCATATATTTT